These T cell receptor beta chains were read from a single sample in a study of vaccination effects on CD4 cells after COVID-19. Sequenced by immunoSEQ multiplex PCR; TCRdb stores in-frame clones only, minus some. Seen here are more than 55,000 clones, nearly 80% observed once, and the top ten hold more than 3.5%. Their antigens remain unidentified. The specimen comprised CD4+ T cells from PBMCs cultured without peptide, sampled after COVID-19 vaccination. These receptors originate from a human donor who received a COVID-19 vaccine. The CDR3 runs from the conserved cysteine through the conserved F or W. The order of the fields is J gene, clone size, V gene, D gene, CDR3 protein, CDR3 DNA. A D gene is named only where the DNA matches it firmly. Clone size, where shown, is once, few, many, or a class for clones that have expanded.

J gene: TRBJ2-1
clone size: NA
V gene: TRBV7-2
D gene: TRBD2
CDR3 protein: CASSKGLADYNEQFF
CDR3 DNA: TGTGCCAGCAGCAAGGGACTAGCGGACTACAATGAGCAGTTCTTC

J gene: TRBJ1-1
clone size: NA
V gene: TRBV7-2
D gene: NA
CDR3 protein: CASSLVRRWGRNTEAFF
CDR3 DNA: TGTGCCAGCAGCTTGGTCCGGAGGTGGGGGCGGAACACTGAAGCTTTCTTT

J gene: TRBJ1-5
clone size: few
V gene: TRBV5-1
D gene: NA
CDR3 protein: CASSADGQPNQPQHF
CDR3 DNA: TGCGCCAGCAGCGCGGACGGACAGCCAAATCAGCCCCAGCATTTT

J gene: TRBJ2-3
clone size: NA
V gene: TRBV29-1
D gene: NA
CDR3 protein: CSVVYIVGDTQYF
CDR3 DNA: TGCAGCGTTGTGTACATAGTCGGTGATACGCAGTATTTT

J gene: TRBJ2-3
clone size: NA
V gene: TRBV2
D gene: NA
CDR3 protein: CASSEQGPTDTQYF
CDR3 DNA: TGTGCCAGCAGCGAACAGGGACCCACAGATACGCAGTATTTT

J gene: TRBJ1-5
clone size: NA
V gene: TRBV28
D gene: NA
CDR3 protein: CASRPAGSNQPQHF
CDR3 DNA: TGTGCCAGCAGACCGGCAGGGAGCAATCAGCCCCAGCATTTT

J gene: TRBJ2-6
clone size: NA
V gene: TRBV27
D gene: NA
CDR3 protein: CASRTQVSGANVLTF
CDR3 DNA: TGTGCCAGCAGAACGCAGGTCTCTGGGGCCAACGTCCTGACTTTC

J gene: TRBJ1-2
clone size: NA
V gene: TRBV10-3
D gene: TRBD1
CDR3 protein: CAISELDRVKVGYTF
CDR3 DNA: TGTGCCATCAGTGAACTCGACAGGGTAAAAGTGGGCTACACCTTC

J gene: TRBJ2-1
clone size: NA
V gene: TRBV6-6
D gene: TRBD1
CDR3 protein: CASSYSRDRVDEQFF
CDR3 DNA: TGTGCCAGCAGTTACTCCCGGGACAGGGTCGATGAGCAGTTCTTC

J gene: TRBJ2-7
clone size: NA
V gene: TRBV2
D gene: NA
CDR3 protein: CASRPDFSYEQYF
CDR3 DNA: TGTGCCAGTAGGCCGGACTTCTCCTACGAGCAGTACTTC

J gene: TRBJ1-6
clone size: NA
V gene: TRBV5-1
D gene: NA
CDR3 protein: CASSLGPLDESLHF
CDR3 DNA: TGCGCCAGCAGCTTGGGGCCTCTCGACGAGTCCCTCCACTTT

J gene: TRBJ1-1
clone size: few
V gene: TRBV4-1
D gene: NA
CDR3 protein: CASREFADTEAFF
CDR3 DNA: TGCGCCAGCAGGGAATTTGCGGACACTGAAGCTTTCTTT

J gene: TRBJ2-3
clone size: NA
V gene: TRBV5-1
D gene: TRBD2
CDR3 protein: CASSFRTSGTDTQYF
CDR3 DNA: TGCGCCAGCAGCTTTCGGACTAGCGGCACAGATACGCAGTATTTT

J gene: TRBJ1-1
clone size: once
V gene: TRBV18
D gene: NA
CDR3 protein: CASSPPGATNTEAFF
CDR3 DNA: TGTGCCAGCTCACCTCCCGGGGCAACGAACACTGAAGCTTTCTTT

J gene: TRBJ1-1
clone size: NA
V gene: TRBV4-2
D gene: NA
CDR3 protein: CASSQDGVAGSNTEAFF
CDR3 DNA: TGTGCCAGCAGCCAAGATGGAGTGGCCGGATCAAACACTGAAGCTTTCTTT